Presented here are 2 T cell receptor beta chains from one specimen sequenced in a study of PD-1 blockade in classical Hodgkin lymphoma. Each of the patients experienced relapse following autologous stem cell transplantation, and their brentuximab vedotin exposure differed. Sequenced by immunoSEQ multiplex PCR; TCRdb stores in-frame clones only, minus some. The sample records approximately 61,000 clones, around 87% being singletons. The sequencing used peripheral blood mononuclear cells (PBMCs), collected at baseline. All receptors derive from a human donor with classical Hodgkin lymphoma.

The rearrangement uses TRBV27 and TRBJ1-5; D is undetermined. The CDR3 has 13 residues. The V end was cut by 3 bases, the J end by 3 bases, with 6 bases between. The germline gives CDR1 MNHEY, CDR2 SMNVEV (reference sequence). This chain's CDR3 is CASSLGFNQPQHF. CDR3 nucleotide sequence: TGTGCCAGCAGTTTGGGTTTCAATCAGCCCCAGCATTTT.

The chain recombines TRBV7-2 with TRBJ2-2; no reliable D call. This CDR3 is 17 amino acids long. The V gene's germline CDR1 is SGHTA and CDR2 FQGNSA. V shed 1 base and J shed 4 bases, with 16 bases lying between them. CDR3: CASSLVAVHTFTGELFF. In DNA form, the CDR3 reads TGTGCCAGCAGCTTAGTGGCCGTTCACACTTTCACCGGGGAGCTGTTTTTT.